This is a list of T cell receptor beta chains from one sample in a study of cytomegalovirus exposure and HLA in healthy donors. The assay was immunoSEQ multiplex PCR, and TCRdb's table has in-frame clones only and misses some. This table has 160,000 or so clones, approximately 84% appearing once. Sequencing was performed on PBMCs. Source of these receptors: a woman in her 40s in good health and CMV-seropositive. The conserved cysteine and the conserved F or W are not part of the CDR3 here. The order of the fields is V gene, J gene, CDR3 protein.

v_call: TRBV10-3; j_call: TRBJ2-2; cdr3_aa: AISRTASGTGELF
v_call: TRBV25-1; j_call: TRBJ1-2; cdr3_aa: ASSELNGYT
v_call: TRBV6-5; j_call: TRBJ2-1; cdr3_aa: ASRTRQTGRNEQF
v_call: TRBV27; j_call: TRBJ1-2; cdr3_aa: ASSLSGQINGYT
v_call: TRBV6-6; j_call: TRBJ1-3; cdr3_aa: ASSYGTGGSGNTIY
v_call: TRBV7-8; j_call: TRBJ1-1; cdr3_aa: ASSQRRGNTEAF
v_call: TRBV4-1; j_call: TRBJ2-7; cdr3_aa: ASSLHSVGGYEQY
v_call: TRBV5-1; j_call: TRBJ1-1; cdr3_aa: ASSLGEGTEAF
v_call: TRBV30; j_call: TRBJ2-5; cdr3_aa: AWSVLGIPTRKETQY
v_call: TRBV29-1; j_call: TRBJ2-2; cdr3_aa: SVGGSTYTGELF